The TCR beta chain described here comes from a study of blood T cell repertoires in COVID-19. Libraries were prepared by immunoSEQ multiplex PCR; TCRdb keeps only in-frame clonotypes and omits some of them. The table lists 450,000 or so clones, 90% of them singletons, with 0.6% in the top ten. This CDR3 comprises 14 residues. Germline assignment: CDR1 LNHDA and CDR2 SQIVND (reference sequence). Trimming took 5 bases from V and 4 from J, leaving 11 bases between them. Resolution of symptoms, clearance, or two negative PCRs was present in recovered Cohort 3 donors. The sequenced sample was PBMCs or T cells enriched from blood (not recorded which). This clonotype was obtained from a man between 18 and 35 years old who had recovered from COVID-19. The chain has TRBV19 and TRBJ2-2; maybe TRBD1 (6 bases). CDR3 in amino acids: CASSLTGITGELFF. The DNA for the CDR3 is TGTGCCAGTAGTCTCACAGGGATCACCGGGGAGCTGTTTTTT.